A selection of T cell receptor beta chains follows, all from one sample in a study of human T cells and chemical hapten exposure. MiXCR was run by TCRdb on the 5' RACE reads, yielding one entry per CDR3 protein. The table has over 95,000 distinct CDR3 sequences, approximately 19% seen once. These receptors all stem from a human donor in good health. CDR3s include the opening cysteine and the closing phenylalanine or tryptophan. Fields, in order: V gene, D gene, CDR3 protein. A D gene is named only where the DNA matches it firmly.

V gene: TRBV20-1; D gene: .; CDR3 protein: CSARSGGRASSGANVLTF
V gene: TRBV5-4; D gene: .; CDR3 protein: CASRRDKGTDTQYF
V gene: TRBV5-1; D gene: TRBD1; CDR3 protein: CASSLGDRVIDNEQFF
V gene: TRBV28; D gene: .; CDR3 protein: CASSGYKNYEQYF
V gene: TRBV10-3; D gene: .; CDR3 protein: CAIKKDTTDTQYF
V gene: TRBV30; D gene: TRBD1; CDR3 protein: CAWTQSWGQGYGYTF
V gene: TRBV20-1; D gene: .; CDR3 protein: CSAETGNSPLHF
V gene: TRBV20-1; D gene: TRBD1; CDR3 protein: CSAPPGTGTQETQYF
V gene: TRBV12-3/TRBV12-4; D gene: TRBD1; CDR3 protein: CASSFRTGKNTEAFF
V gene: TRBV27; D gene: .; CDR3 protein: CASSLGGRQPQHF
V gene: TRBV11-2; D gene: .; CDR3 protein: CASSFKITGTGGANVLTF
V gene: TRBV5-6; D gene: .; CDR3 protein: CASSLGSEPQHF
V gene: TRBV30; D gene: .; CDR3 protein: CAWSVSPGAQETQYF
V gene: TRBV6-5; D gene: .; CDR3 protein: CASSYSGGGPEAFF
V gene: TRBV10-3; D gene: .; CDR3 protein: CAISGGLYSPLHF
V gene: TRBV20-1; D gene: TRBD2; CDR3 protein: CSARRLAGEAEQFF
V gene: TRBV27; D gene: .; CDR3 protein: CASRPAGIGGYTF
V gene: TRBV12-3/TRBV12-4; D gene: .; CDR3 protein: CASSRGASSYNSPLHF
V gene: TRBV29-1; D gene: TRBD2; CDR3 protein: CSVEGGREDRTDTQYF
V gene: TRBV28; D gene: .; CDR3 protein: CASGRAATNEKLFF
V gene: TRBV12-3/TRBV12-4; D gene: .; CDR3 protein: CASSTGSTDTQYF
V gene: TRBV30; D gene: TRBD2; CDR3 protein: CAQWSSGSYNEQFF
V gene: TRBV4-1; D gene: .; CDR3 protein: CASSQDAGRVQETQYF
V gene: TRBV30; D gene: .; CDR3 protein: CAWSSQGYEQYF
V gene: TRBV6-6; D gene: .; CDR3 protein: CASSITGELFF
V gene: TRBV9; D gene: .; CDR3 protein: CASSVSGLRLYNEQFF
V gene: TRBV24-1; D gene: TRBD1; CDR3 protein: CATSENRGVNQPQHF
V gene: TRBV7-9; D gene: TRBD2; CDR3 protein: CASSRLAGGTYEQYF
V gene: TRBV29-1; D gene: TRBD2; CDR3 protein: CSVTLAGAKNEQFF
V gene: TRBV6-5; D gene: .; CDR3 protein: CASSRGSGTYEQYF
V gene: TRBV28; D gene: .; CDR3 protein: CASSFPQRGAATGELFF
V gene: TRBV9; D gene: .; CDR3 protein: CASSVQGLRGDTQYF
V gene: TRBV5-1; D gene: .; CDR3 protein: CASSLEGTSSYNEQFF
V gene: TRBV11-1; D gene: TRBD2; CDR3 protein: CASSLEQTSGNWDEQFF
V gene: TRBV6-5; D gene: .; CDR3 protein: CASSYPGDRGTQYF
V gene: TRBV7-9; D gene: .; CDR3 protein: CASSGGNYGYTF
V gene: TRBV5-1; D gene: .; CDR3 protein: CASSTTTGSYGYTF
V gene: TRBV18; D gene: TRBD1; CDR3 protein: CASSPGTGGSSGNTIYF
V gene: TRBV3-1; D gene: .; CDR3 protein: CASSQGRNTGELFF
V gene: TRBV29-1; D gene: .; CDR3 protein: CSVEGGKSTGELFF
V gene: TRBV15; D gene: .; CDR3 protein: CATSSLDSYEQYF
V gene: TRBV6-5; D gene: .; CDR3 protein: CASTVRGWTEAFF
V gene: TRBV4-2; D gene: TRBD2; CDR3 protein: CASKMQGLAGGEQFF
V gene: TRBV7-3; D gene: .; CDR3 protein: CASSFARYTEAFF
V gene: TRBV19; D gene: .; CDR3 protein: CASSGGGTGNTIYF
V gene: TRBV13; D gene: TRBD2; CDR3 protein: CASSPGGQSPSGANVLTF
V gene: TRBV6-5; D gene: .; CDR3 protein: CASRLDPTDTQYF
V gene: TRBV24-1; D gene: TRBD1; CDR3 protein: CATRRGTGNTEAFF
V gene: TRBV5-1; D gene: .; CDR3 protein: CASGLPGGTYNEQFF
V gene: TRBV6-2/TRBV6-3; D gene: .; CDR3 protein: CASSYTPGRSATGELFF
V gene: TRBV18; D gene: .; CDR3 protein: CASSSLKSGGTEAFF
V gene: TRBV3-1; D gene: TRBD1; CDR3 protein: CASSPEKIQGKNTEAFF
V gene: TRBV6-5; D gene: .; CDR3 protein: CASSYSKARGSNEQFF
V gene: TRBV27; D gene: .; CDR3 protein: CASSLRDSRLAKNIQYF
V gene: TRBV3-1; D gene: .; CDR3 protein: CASSQSGTPNTEAFF
V gene: TRBV29-1; D gene: .; CDR3 protein: CSVPILDSLPNYGYTF
V gene: TRBV29-1; D gene: TRBD2; CDR3 protein: CSVDFSGMSEQFF
V gene: TRBV29-1; D gene: TRBD1; CDR3 protein: CSVTGGITDTQYF
V gene: TRBV7-2; D gene: TRBD2; CDR3 protein: CASSLSASGPYEQYF